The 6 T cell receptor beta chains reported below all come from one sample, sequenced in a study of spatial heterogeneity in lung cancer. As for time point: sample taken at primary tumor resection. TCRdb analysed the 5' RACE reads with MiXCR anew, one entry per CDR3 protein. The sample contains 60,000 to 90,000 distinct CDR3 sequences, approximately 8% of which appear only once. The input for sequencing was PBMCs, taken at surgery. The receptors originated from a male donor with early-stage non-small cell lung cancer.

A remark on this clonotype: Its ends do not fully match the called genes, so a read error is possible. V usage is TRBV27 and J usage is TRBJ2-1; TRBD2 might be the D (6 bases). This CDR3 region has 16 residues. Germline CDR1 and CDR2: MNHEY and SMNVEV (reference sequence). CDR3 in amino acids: CATSSGQARTYNEQFF. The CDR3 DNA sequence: TGTGCCACCAGTAGCGGTCAAGCTAGGACCTACAATGAGCAGTTCTTC.

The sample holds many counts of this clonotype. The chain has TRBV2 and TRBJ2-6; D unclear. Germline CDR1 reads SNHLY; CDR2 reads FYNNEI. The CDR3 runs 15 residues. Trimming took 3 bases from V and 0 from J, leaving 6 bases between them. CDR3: CASSDWNSGANVLTF. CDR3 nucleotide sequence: TGTGCCAGCAGTGACTGGAACTCTGGGGCCAACGTCCTGACTTTC.

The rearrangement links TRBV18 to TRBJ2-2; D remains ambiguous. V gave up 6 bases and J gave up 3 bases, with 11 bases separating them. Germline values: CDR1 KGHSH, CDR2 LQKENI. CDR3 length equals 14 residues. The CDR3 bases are TGTGCCAGCTCCCCCCTGGCGGACACCGGGGAGCTGTTTTTT. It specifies CASSPLADTGELFF.

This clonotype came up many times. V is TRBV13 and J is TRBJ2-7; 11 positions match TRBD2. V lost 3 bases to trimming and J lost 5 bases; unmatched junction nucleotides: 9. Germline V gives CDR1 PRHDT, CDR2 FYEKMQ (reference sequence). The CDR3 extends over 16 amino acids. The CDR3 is CASSFRRLAGRNEQYF. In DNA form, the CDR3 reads TGTGCCAGCAGCTTCCGCCGACTAGCGGGAAGGAACGAGCAGTACTTC.

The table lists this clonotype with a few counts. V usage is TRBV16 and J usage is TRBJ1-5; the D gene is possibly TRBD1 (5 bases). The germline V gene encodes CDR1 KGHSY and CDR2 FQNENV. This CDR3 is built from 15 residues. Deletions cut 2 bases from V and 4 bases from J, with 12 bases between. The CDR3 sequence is CASSQRQPSNQPQHF. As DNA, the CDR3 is TGTGCCAGCAGCCAACGACAGCCCTCGAATCAGCCCCAGCATTTT.

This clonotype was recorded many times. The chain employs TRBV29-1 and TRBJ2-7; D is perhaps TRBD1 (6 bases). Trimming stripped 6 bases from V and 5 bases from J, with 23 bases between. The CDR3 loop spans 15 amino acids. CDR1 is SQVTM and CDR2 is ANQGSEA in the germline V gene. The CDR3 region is CSVVFLNREKDEQYF. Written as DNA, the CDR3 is TGCAGCGTCGTCTTCCTAAACAGGGAAAAGGACGAGCAGTACTTC.